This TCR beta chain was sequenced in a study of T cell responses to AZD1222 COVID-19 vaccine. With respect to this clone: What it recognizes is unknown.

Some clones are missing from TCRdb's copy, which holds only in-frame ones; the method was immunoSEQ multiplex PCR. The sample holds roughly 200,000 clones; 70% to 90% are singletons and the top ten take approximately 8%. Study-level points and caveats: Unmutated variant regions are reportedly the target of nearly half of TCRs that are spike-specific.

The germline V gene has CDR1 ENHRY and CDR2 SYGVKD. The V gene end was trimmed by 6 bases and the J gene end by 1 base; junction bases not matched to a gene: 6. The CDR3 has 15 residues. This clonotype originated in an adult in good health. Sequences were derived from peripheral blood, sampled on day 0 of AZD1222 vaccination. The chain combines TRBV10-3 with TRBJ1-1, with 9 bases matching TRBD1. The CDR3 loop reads CAISPGQGPNTEAFF. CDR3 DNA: TGTGCCATCAGCCCGGGACAGGGCCCGAACACTGAAGCTTTCTTT.